This T cell receptor (beta chain) emerged from a study of T cell changes during pregnancy in multiple sclerosis. Clones were read by immunoSEQ multiplex PCR, and TCRdb kept only the in-frame ones, dropping some. Among under 50,000 clones listed, over 85% were seen once. In germline, CDR1 is DFQATT, CDR2 SNEGSKA (reference sequence). Trimming took off 3 bases at V and 7 bases at J, with 9 bases between the two ends. This CDR3 has 11 residues. The sample here was CD4+ T cells from peripheral blood mononuclear cells, taken before pregnancy. The chain couples TRBV20-1 to TRBJ1-1; no definite D call. The TCR comes from a female donor with multiple sclerosis, enrolled in a pregnancy study. CDR3 DNA sequence: TGCAGTGCTAGGCGTGTTGGTGAAGCTTTCTTT. It codes for CSARRVGEAFF.